The 10 T cell receptor beta chains below all came from one sample that was sequenced in a study of shared clonotypes between healthy human individuals. Some clones are missing from TCRdb's copy, which holds only in-frame ones; the method was immunoSEQ multiplex PCR. Of approximately 2,000,000 clones in the sample, 85% to 95% are singletons; the top ten hold around 0.35%. The source material was naive CD4+ T cells from PBMCs. Subset reported: CD45RA+ positively selected. The receptors derive from a man between 18 and 29 years old in good health. Some clones in this sample may be carry-over from other donors' samples.

The chain has TRBV28 and TRBJ1-2, with TRBD1 identical over 7 bases. The CDR3 totals 15 residues. The V and J ends lost 1 base and 4 bases, in that order; junction bases with no gene match: 6. Germline loops: CDR1 MDHEN, CDR2 SYDVKM. The CDR3 region has the DNA TGTGCCAGCAGTTTATTGGGACAGCTGATCTATGGCTACACCTTC. Translation gives CASSLLGQLIYGYTF.

This clone has a single count. This rearrangement joins TRBV30 to TRBJ1-6; D is undetermined. Trimming took off 1 base at V and 14 bases at J, with 12 bases between the two ends. CDR1 and CDR2 from the germline V gene are GTSNPN and SVGIG (reference sequence). This CDR3 contains 12 residues. The CDR3 sequence is CAWSEGGGSLHF. In DNA form, the CDR3 reads TGTGCCTGGAGTGAGGGAGGAGGGTCCCTCCACTTT.

The V call is TRBV21-1, the J call TRBJ2-1; the table gives TRBD1 as D, unverified against the DNA. TRBV21-1 is reported as a pseudogene. CDR3 length: 14 amino acids. This CDR3 reads CASIRDKQGDEQFF. In DNA form, the CDR3 reads TGTGCCAGCATACGGGACAAACAAGGGGATGAGCAGTTCTTC.

Only one count was recorded for this clone. The chain uses TRBV19 and TRBJ1-1; D remains ambiguous. This CDR3 contains 12 residues. CDR1 is LNHDA and CDR2 is SQIVND in the germline V gene (reference sequence). The CDR3 protein is CASHRHNTEAFF. CDR3 DNA sequence: TGTGCTTCACATAGACATAACACTGAAGCTTTCTTT.

This clone is a singleton in its sample. The V and J genes are TRBV5-4 and TRBJ1-4; D is perhaps TRBD1 (6 bases). Trimming removed 4 bases from V and 4 bases from J, with 11 bases in between. CDR3 length equals 14 residues. Germline-derived CDR1 and CDR2 are SGHNT and YYREEE (reference sequence). In DNA form, the CDR3 reads TGTGCCAGCAGCGCGGACAGATATAATGAAAAACTGTTTTTT. Translated, it gives CASSADRYNEKLFF. The variable domain in full, completed from reference TRBV5-4 and TRBJ1-4, reads ETGVTQSPTHLIKTRGQQVTLRCSSQSGHNTVSWYQQALGQGPQFIFQYYREEENGRGNFPPRFSGLQFPNYSSELNVNALELDDSALYLCASSADRYNEKLFFGSGTQLSVL.

The rearrangement uses TRBV19 and TRBJ1-5, with D perhaps matching TRBD1 (5 bases). This CDR3 comprises 16 residues. Trimming cost V 4 bases and J 2 bases, with 15 bases left between them. Per the germline V gene, CDR1 is LNHDA and CDR2 is SQIVND (reference sequence). The CDR3 region is CASSRLQDWGNQPQHF. The CDR3, as DNA: TGTGCCAGTAGTAGACTACAGGACTGGGGCAATCAGCCCCAGCATTTT. The variable domain in full, completed from reference TRBV19 and TRBJ1-5, reads DGGITQSPKYLFRKEGQNVTLSCEQNLNHDAMYWYRQDPGQGLRLIYYSQIVNDFQKGDIAEGYSVSREKKESFPLTVTSAQKNPTAFYLCASSRLQDWGNQPQHFGDGTRLSIL.

The chain combines TRBV18 with TRBJ2-7; no clear D. CDR1 and CDR2 (germline): KGHSH, LQKENI. Trimming pared 2 bases from V and 3 bases from J, leaving 8 bases between. CDR3 length: 13 residues. CDR3 nucleotides: TGTGCCAGCTCACCAGCAGACCACTACGAGCAGTACTTC. Its protein product is CASSPADHYEQYF.

The V gene is TRBV27, the J gene TRBJ2-3; 8 positions agree with TRBD1. This CDR3 spans 16 amino acids. Germline CDR1 is MNHEY and CDR2 is SMNVEV (reference sequence). V dropped 4 bases and J dropped 5; count of bases not matched to a gene: 11. The CDR3 spells CASSSLRQGARDTQYF. CDR3 DNA: TGTGCCAGCAGTTCCTTACGCCAGGGGGCAAGAGATACGCAGTATTTT.

This clone was counted once. The chain combines TRBV6-6 with TRBJ1-1; D perhaps matches TRBD1 (5 bases). Trimming removed 6 bases at V and 0 bases at J, with 14 bases between. Germline V gene sequence: CDR1 MNHNY, CDR2 SVGAGI (reference sequence). The CDR3 covers 15 residues. The chain's CDR3 is CASRPPGRMNTEAFF. The CDR3 DNA is TGTGCCAGCAGACCTCCGGGACGGATGAACACTGAAGCTTTCTTT.

In this sample, this clone turned up once. The CDR3 nucleotides read TGTGCCAGCAGCGGACTTAGCGGAGGATACAATGAGCAGTTCTTC. Residues: CASSGLSGGYNEQFF. The rearrangement joins TRBV9 to TRBJ2-1, with D maybe TRBD2 (6 bases). CDR3 length: 15 residues. Deletions cut 3 bases from V and 4 bases from J, with 14 bases between. In germline, CDR1 is SGDLS, CDR2 YYNGEE.